Listed here are 30 T cell receptor beta chains from one sample, sequenced in a study of T cell responses to AZD1222 COVID-19 vaccine. The assay was immunoSEQ multiplex PCR, and TCRdb's table has in-frame clones only and misses some. This table holds 150,000 or so clones, around 85% found once. The sequenced sample was peripheral blood, obtained on day 0 of MenACWY control vaccination. The receptor set was obtained from an adult in good health.

V and J are TRBV7-9 and TRBJ2-5; 7 bases match TRBD2. This CDR3 has 16 residues. V lost 1 base and J lost 2; bases outside the gene matches: 7. Germline V gene data show CDR1 as SEHNR and CDR2 as FQNEAQ (reference sequence). This chain's CDR3 is CASSLVRAGVQETQYF. CDR3 coding DNA: TGTGCCAGCAGCTTAGTACGTGCGGGGGTTCAAGAGACCCAGTACTTC.

Here the CDR3 DNA reads TGTGCCAGCAGCCTAGGGACCTTATGGGGCGGGGAGCTGTTTTTT. It is translated as CASSLGTLWGGELFF. The J gene is TRBJ2-2, the V gene TRBV5-4; possibly TRBD1 or TRBD2 for D (5 bases each). The CDR3 covers 15 residues. Germline loops: CDR1 SGHNT, CDR2 YYREEE (reference sequence). Trimming pared 4 bases from V and 7 bases from J, leaving 17 bases between. The variable domain in full, completed from reference TRBV5-4 and TRBJ2-2, reads ETGVTQSPTHLIKTRGQQVTLRCSSQSGHNTVSWYQQALGQGPQFIFQYYREEENGRGNFPPRFSGLQFPNYSSELNVNALELDDSALYLCASSLGTLWGGELFFGEGSRLTVL.

The chain couples TRBV7-2 to TRBJ1-1; D call uncertain. CDR3 length equals 14 residues. Deletions cut 1 base from V and 4 bases from J, with 10 bases between. Germline V gives CDR1 SGHTA, CDR2 FQGNSA. CDR3 protein: CASSLGLGFTEAFF. The CDR3 bases are TGTGCCAGCAGCTTAGGTTTGGGGTTCACTGAAGCTTTCTTT. Combining the CDR3 with reference TRBV7-2 and TRBJ1-1 gives the whole variable domain GAGVSQSPSNKVTEKGKDVELRCDPISGHTALYWYRQSLGQGLEFLIYFQGNSAPDKSGLPSDRFSAERTGGSVSTLTIQRTQQEDSAVYLCASSLGLGFTEAFFGQGTRLTVV.

This clone was observed a single time. The chain uses TRBV23-1 and TRBJ2-7; 7 bases are a match to TRBD2. TRBV23-1 is given ORF status, its function remaining uncertain. After removal of 4 bases from V and 6 bases from J, the junction contained 9 bases not matched to a gene. This CDR3 region has 14 residues. The CDR3 reads CASSPMTSFCEQYV. CDR3 bases: TGCGCCAGCAGTCCTATGACTAGCTTCTGCGAGCAGTACGTC.

For this clone: Other DNA sequences from this sample encode an identical CDR3 as well. This chain links TRBV9 with TRBJ2-2; 8 bases map to TRBD2. The trim removed 0 bases at V and 1 base at J, leaving 2 bases unmatched. The CDR3 extends over 16 amino acids. From germline, CDR1 is SGDLS and CDR2 YYNGEE. This CDR3 reads CASSVASGGNTGELFF. The CDR3, as DNA: TGTGCCAGCAGCGTAGCCAGCGGGGGGAACACCGGGGAGCTGTTTTTT.

This clone was picked up one time. V usage is TRBV29-1 and J usage is TRBJ1-4; TRBD1 is a possible D gene (5 bases). Germline CDR1 SQVTM, CDR2 ANQGSEA. The CDR3 is made up of 13 amino acids. V was cut by 0 bases and J by 6 bases, with 8 bases left in between. Written as DNA, the CDR3 is TGCAGCGTTGAAGAGGGAGGGGATGAAAAACTGTTTTTT. It translates to CSVEEGGDEKLFF.

This clone came up a few times. The chain uses TRBV5-6 and TRBJ1-2; D is unresolved. V was pared by 0 bases and J by 7 bases, with 7 bases between. This CDR3 comprises 12 residues. Looked up from germline, CDR1 is SGHDT and CDR2 is YYEEEE. Written as DNA, the CDR3 is TGTGCCAGCAGCTTGGAAAGGGTTGGCTACACCTTC. Translating gives CASSLERVGYTF.

J is TRBJ1-2 and V is TRBV6-1; tentative D call: TRBD1 (5 bases). Between the trimmed V and J ends, which lost 0 bases and 9 bases, there was a span of 11 bases. CDR3 length: 13 residues. Germline assignment: CDR1 MNHNS and CDR2 SASEGT. CDR3 sequence: CASSEAGGGSYTF. CDR3 nucleotide sequence: TGTGCCAGCAGTGAAGCGGGGGGAGGTAGCTACACCTTC.

CDR3 sequence (DNA): TGTGCCAGCGATCGAGGCAGGCAAGAGACCCAGTACTTC. It is translated as CASDRGRQETQYF. The V gene is TRBV2, the J gene TRBJ2-5, with unresolved D. The CDR3 consists of 13 residues. Germline V CDR1 and CDR2: SNHLY, FYNNEI. Trimming stripped 8 bases from V and 2 bases from J, with 12 bases between.

The chain has TRBV6-1 and TRBJ1-5; 7 nucleotides line up with TRBD1. This CDR3 is 14 amino acids long. With V trimmed by 0 bases and J by 6 bases, 2 bases remained unmatched. CDR1 and CDR2 (germline): MNHNS, SASEGT. CDR3 protein: CASSEAGGFQPQHF. CDR3 DNA sequence: TGTGCCAGCAGTGAAGCAGGGGGCTTTCAGCCCCAGCATTTT.

The rearrangement uses TRBV9 and TRBJ1-4; D not certain. The V end was cut by 0 bases, the J end by 7 bases, with 10 bases between. Germline loops: CDR1 SGDLS, CDR2 YYNGEE. This CDR3 region has 14 residues. CDR3 sequence: CASSVGFGSEKLFF. In nucleotides, the CDR3 is TGTGCCAGCAGCGTAGGGTTTGGAAGTGAAAAACTGTTTTTT.

This clone was observed a handful of times. The chain links TRBV21-1 to TRBJ2-7; no check of the table's D call, TRBD1, against the DNA was made. TRBV21-1 is noted as a pseudogene. The CDR3 spans 16 residues. The CDR3 bases are TGTGCCAGCAGCCCAAGGGATCCAGGACAGGGGTACGAGCAGTACGTC. It translates to CASSPRDPGQGYEQYV.

The genes are TRBV5-4 and TRBJ2-6, with D uncertain. Germline assignment: CDR1 SGHNT and CDR2 YYREEE (reference sequence). CDR3 length equals 15 residues. V dropped 0 bases and J dropped 4 bases, with 8 bases sitting between them. DNA of the CDR3: TGTGCCAGCAGCTTGGAAGGTGCCGGGGCCAACGTCCTGACTTTC. Protein: CASSLEGAGANVLTF.

V and J are TRBV6-5 and TRBJ2-2; D is possibly TRBD2 (5 bases). The V gene's germline CDR1 is MNHEY and CDR2 SVGAGI. The CDR3 extends over 15 amino acids. V shed 2 bases and J shed 6 bases, with 13 bases lying between them. The CDR3 sequence: CASSYRERGAGELFF. CDR3 nucleotide sequence: TGTGCCAGCAGTTACAGGGAGAGAGGAGCCGGGGAGCTGTTTTTT.

The genes are TRBV24-1 and TRBJ2-2; D gene ambiguous. Trimming stripped 7 bases from V and 1 base from J, with 9 bases between. In germline, CDR1 is KGHDR, CDR2 SFDVKD. The CDR3 sequence is 14 residues long. DNA for the CDR3: TGTGCCACCAGAGCCCGACAGAACACCGGGGAGCTGTTTTTT. It codes for CATRARQNTGELFF.

V gene TRBV5-1 combines with J gene TRBJ1-1; D is perhaps TRBD1 (5 bases). Trimming cost V 0 bases and J 4 bases, with 13 bases left between them. Looked up from germline, CDR1 is SGHRS and CDR2 is YFSETQ. This CDR3 is built from 15 residues. Here the CDR3 DNA reads TGCGCCAGCAGCTTGGACACCTCGGGGGGCACTGAAGCTTTCTTT. Protein sequence: CASSLDTSGGTEAFF.

The V gene is TRBV5-4, the J gene TRBJ2-5, with 9 bases aligning to TRBD2. The V gene end was trimmed by 7 bases and the J gene end by 0 bases; junction bases not matched to a gene: 4. This CDR3 has 14 residues. Germline lookup yields CDR1 SGHNT and CDR2 YYREEE (reference sequence). The CDR3 DNA follows: TGTGCCAGCGGAGGCGGGGGGGACCAAGAGACCCAGTACTTC. It is translated as CASGGGGDQETQYF.

The rearrangement joins TRBV5-1 to TRBJ1-2; 10 nucleotides align to TRBD1. The V gene's germline CDR1 is SGHRS and CDR2 YFSETQ. CDR3 length: 17 residues. With V trimmed by 3 bases and J by 1 base, 9 bases remained unmatched. CDR3 amino acids: CASSSRDRGNINYGYTF. The CDR3 nucleotides read TGCGCCAGCAGCTCCCGGGACAGGGGAAATATTAACTATGGCTACACCTTC.

This clone was observed a few times. The chain uses TRBV19 and TRBJ2-1; D call uncertain. In germline, CDR1 is LNHDA, CDR2 SQIVND (reference sequence). V lost 1 base and J 3 bases, leaving 13 bases between the germline ends. The CDR3 covers 16 residues. The CDR3 here is CASSIGDQSIYNEQFF. DNA of the CDR3: TGTGCCAGTAGTATAGGAGACCAGTCCATCTACAATGAGCAGTTCTTC.

The chain uses TRBV19 and TRBJ2-3; 9 positions agree with TRBD1. Germline lookup yields CDR1 LNHDA and CDR2 SQIVND (reference sequence). Trimming cost V 8 bases and J 8 bases; bases outside gene matches: 17. CDR3 length equals 16 residues. CDR3: CASSTSGTGIPVTQYF. The DNA for the CDR3 is TGTGCCAGTTCTACTTCCGGGACAGGGATCCCCGTTACGCAGTATTTT. Filled out from reference TRBV19 and TRBJ2-3, the complete variable domain reads DGGITQSPKYLFRKEGQNVTLSCEQNLNHDAMYWYRQDPGQGLRLIYYSQIVNDFQKGDIAEGYSVSREKKESFPLTVTSAQKNPTAFYLCASSTSGTGIPVTQYFGPGTRLTVL.

This rearrangement joins TRBV24-1 to TRBJ2-6, with TRBD2 matching 7 bases. V lost 6 bases and J lost 7; bases outside the gene matches: 20. The CDR3 contains 19 residues. The V gene's germline CDR1 is KGHDR and CDR2 SFDVKD. The chain's CDR3 is CATSQERDYPLYVANVLTF. The CDR3 DNA follows: TGTGCCACCAGTCAAGAACGGGACTATCCTCTCTATGTAGCCAACGTCCTGACTTTC.

The chain couples TRBV5-1 to TRBJ2-1, with D unclear. The CDR3 is made up of 13 amino acids. Looked up from germline, CDR1 is SGHRS and CDR2 is YFSETQ. V lost 4 bases and J lost 3, with 8 bases in between. Here the CDR3 DNA reads TGCGCCAGCAGCGACGACATCTACAATGAGCAGTTCTTC. Its translation is CASSDDIYNEQFF.

This chain uses TRBV6-5 with TRBJ1-4; 8 bases fit TRBD1. Germline V gene lookup returns CDR1 MNHEY and CDR2 SVGAGI. The CDR3 has 14 amino acids. V gave up 9 bases and J gave up 6 bases; unmatched junction bases: 9. This CDR3 reads CASDGGQGYEKLFF. Here the CDR3 DNA reads TGTGCCAGTGATGGAGGACAGGGATATGAAAAACTGTTTTTT.

V usage is TRBV6-1 and J usage is TRBJ1-2; D ambiguous. The CDR3 loop spans 13 amino acids. The ends were cut back, 3 bases at V and 2 bases at J, with 7 bases in the middle. Germline values: CDR1 MNHNS, CDR2 SASEGT. In nucleotides, the CDR3 is TGTGCCAGCAGTGAGGGTCCGAACTATGGCTACACCTTC. Amino acid sequence: CASSEGPNYGYTF.

The chain uses TRBV10-1 and TRBJ2-3; D is ambiguous. Germline V gene lookup returns CDR1 WNHNN and CDR2 SYGVQD (reference sequence). The CDR3 has 11 amino acids. V was clipped by 3 bases and J by 3 bases, with 1 base between them. CDR3 nucleotides: TGCGCCAGCAGTGATACAGATACGCAGTATTTT. Translated, it gives CASSDTDTQYF.

This chain joins TRBV5-4 and TRBJ2-5; 12 bases align to TRBD2. The junction had 10 bases not matched to a gene; V was cut back by 4 bases and J by 3 bases. CDR1 SGHNT and CDR2 YYREEE come from the germline V gene (reference sequence). The length of the CDR3 is 17 residues. CDR3 sequence: CASSLGLTSGRKETQYF. For the CDR3, the DNA is TGTGCCAGCAGCCTGGGCCTCACTAGCGGGAGGAAAGAGACCCAGTACTTC.

In its sample, this clone was seen once. This sequence joins TRBV6-5 and TRBJ1-1, with 8 nucleotides matching TRBD1. The V segment lost 5 bases and the J segment 4 bases; nucleotides outside the gene matches: 6. Germline values: CDR1 MNHEY, CDR2 SVGAGI. The CDR3 has 14 residues. CDR3 sequence (DNA): TGTGCCAGCAGTCCTCCACAGGGGGGCACTGAAGCTTTCTTT. Its translation is CASSPPQGGTEAFF.

This chain connects TRBV29-1 to TRBJ2-1; possible D gene TRBD1, 5 bases. The CDR3 has 12 amino acids. Deletions cut 3 bases from V and 8 bases from J, with 11 bases between. The V gene's germline CDR1 is SQVTM and CDR2 ANQGSEA. This CDR3 is CSVDTGLDEQFF. Here the CDR3 DNA reads TGCAGCGTTGATACAGGTTTGGATGAGCAGTTCTTC.

Here the CDR3 DNA reads TGCGCCAGCAGCCAAGGTCCCCCAGGCACAGATACGCAGTATTTT. Protein product: CASSQGPPGTDTQYF. The chain couples TRBV4-3 to TRBJ2-3; no clear D gene. Germline CDR1 and CDR2: LGHNA and YSLEER. This CDR3 has 15 residues. V was cut by 1 base and J by 1 base, with 9 bases left in between.

This rearrangement joins TRBV4-2 to TRBJ1-2; TRBD1 is a possible D gene (5 bases). Germline loops: CDR1 LGHNA, CDR2 YNFKEQ. CDR3 length: 15 amino acids. Trimming shortened V by 0 bases and J by 6 bases, and 14 bases separated the two germline ends. This chain's CDR3 is CASSQDPGQGNGYTF. CDR3 coding DNA: TGTGCCAGCAGCCAAGATCCTGGGCAGGGTAATGGCTACACCTTC.